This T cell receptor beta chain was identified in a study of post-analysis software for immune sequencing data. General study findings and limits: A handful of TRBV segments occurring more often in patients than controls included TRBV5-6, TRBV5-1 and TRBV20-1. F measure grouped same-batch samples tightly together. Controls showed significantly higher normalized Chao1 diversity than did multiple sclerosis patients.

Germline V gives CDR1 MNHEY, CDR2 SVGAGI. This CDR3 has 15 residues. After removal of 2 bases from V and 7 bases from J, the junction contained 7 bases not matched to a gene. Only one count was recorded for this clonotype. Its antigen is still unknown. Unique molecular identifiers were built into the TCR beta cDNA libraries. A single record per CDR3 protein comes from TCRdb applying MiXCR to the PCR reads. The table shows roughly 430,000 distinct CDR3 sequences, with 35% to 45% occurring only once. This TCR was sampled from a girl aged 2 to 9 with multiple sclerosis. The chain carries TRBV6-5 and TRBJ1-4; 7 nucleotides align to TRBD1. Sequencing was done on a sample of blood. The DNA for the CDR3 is TGTGCCAGCAGTTACGGCGGGACAGAAGCTGAAAAACTGTTTTTT. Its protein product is CASSYGGTEAEKLFF.